This TCR beta chain derives from a study of cytomegalovirus exposure and HLA in healthy donors. Vbeta (60) and Jbeta (13) primers were used in the PCR. The assay was immunoSEQ multiplex PCR, and TCRdb's table has in-frame clones only and misses some. Of about 110,000 clones in the sample, more than 70% are singletons; the top ten hold approximately 2%. The CDR3 has 17 residues. V gave up 0 bases and J gave up 2 bases; unmatched junction bases: 6. Germline V gene data show CDR1 as PRHDT and CDR2 as FYEKMQ (reference sequence). This sequence originates from a man between 18 and 29 years old in good health and CMV-seronegative. Sequenced input: PBMCs. The chain employs TRBV13 and TRBJ2-7, with 11 nucleotides matching TRBD2. The CDR3: CASSLGLAGAFPYEQYF. CDR3 coding DNA: TGTGCCAGCAGCTTAGGACTAGCGGGGGCTTTTCCCTACGAGCAGTACTTC.